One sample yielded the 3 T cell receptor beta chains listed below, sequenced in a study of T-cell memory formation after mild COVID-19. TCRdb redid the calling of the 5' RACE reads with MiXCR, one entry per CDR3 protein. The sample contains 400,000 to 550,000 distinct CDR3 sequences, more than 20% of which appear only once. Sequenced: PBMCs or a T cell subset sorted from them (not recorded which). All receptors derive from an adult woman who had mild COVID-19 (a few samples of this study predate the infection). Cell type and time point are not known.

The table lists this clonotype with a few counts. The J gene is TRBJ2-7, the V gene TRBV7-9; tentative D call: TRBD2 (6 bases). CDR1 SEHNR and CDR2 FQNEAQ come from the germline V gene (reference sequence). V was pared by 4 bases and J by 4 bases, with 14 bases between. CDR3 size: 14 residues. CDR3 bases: TGTGCCAGCAGCTACGAGGTCGGAGGGTACGAGCAGTACTTC. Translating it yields CASSYEVGGYEQYF.

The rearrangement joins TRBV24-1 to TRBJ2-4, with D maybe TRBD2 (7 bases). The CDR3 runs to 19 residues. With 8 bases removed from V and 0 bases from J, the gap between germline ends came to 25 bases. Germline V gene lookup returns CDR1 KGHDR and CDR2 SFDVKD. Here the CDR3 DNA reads TGTGCCACCATGGAGGTTTGGCGGGGGCCAACACTAGCCAAAAACATTCAGTACTTC. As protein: CATMEVWRGPTLAKNIQYF.

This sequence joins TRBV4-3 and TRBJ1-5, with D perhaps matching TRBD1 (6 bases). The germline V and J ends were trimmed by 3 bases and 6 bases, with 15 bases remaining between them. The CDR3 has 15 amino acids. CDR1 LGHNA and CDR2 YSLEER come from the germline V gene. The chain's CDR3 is CASSQEMGGGQPQHF. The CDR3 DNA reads TGCGCCAGCAGCCAGGAGATGGGGGGCGGTCAGCCCCAGCATTTT.